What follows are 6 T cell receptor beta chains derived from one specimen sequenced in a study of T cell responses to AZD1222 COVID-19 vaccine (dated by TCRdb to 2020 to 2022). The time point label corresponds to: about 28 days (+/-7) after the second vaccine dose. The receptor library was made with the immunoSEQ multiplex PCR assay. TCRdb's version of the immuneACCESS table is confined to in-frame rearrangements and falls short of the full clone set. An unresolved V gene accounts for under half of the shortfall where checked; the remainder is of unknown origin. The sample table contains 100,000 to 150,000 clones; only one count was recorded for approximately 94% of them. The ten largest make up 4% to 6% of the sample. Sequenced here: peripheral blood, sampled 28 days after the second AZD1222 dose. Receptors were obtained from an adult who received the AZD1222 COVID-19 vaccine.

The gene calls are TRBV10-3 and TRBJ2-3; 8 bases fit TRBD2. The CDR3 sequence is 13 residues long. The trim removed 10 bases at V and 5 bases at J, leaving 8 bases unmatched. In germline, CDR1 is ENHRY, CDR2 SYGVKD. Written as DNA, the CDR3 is TGTGCCAGCAATCGGGAGGGCCAAGATACGCAGTATTTT. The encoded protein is CASNREGQDTQYF.

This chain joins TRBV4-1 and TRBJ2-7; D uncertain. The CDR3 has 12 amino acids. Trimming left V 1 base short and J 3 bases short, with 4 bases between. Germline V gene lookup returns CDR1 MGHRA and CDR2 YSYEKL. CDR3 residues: CASSQAGYEQYF. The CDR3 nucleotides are TGCGCCAGCAGCCAAGCGGGCTACGAGCAGTACTTC.

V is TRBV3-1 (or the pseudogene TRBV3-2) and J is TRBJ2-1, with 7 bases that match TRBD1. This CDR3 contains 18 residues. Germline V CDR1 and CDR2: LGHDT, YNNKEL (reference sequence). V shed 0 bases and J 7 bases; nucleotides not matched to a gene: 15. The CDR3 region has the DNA TGTGCCAGCAGCCAAGAAGCGGTTATAGGGGGCAAGAGTAATGAGCAGTTCTTC. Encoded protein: CASSQEAVIGGKSNEQFF.

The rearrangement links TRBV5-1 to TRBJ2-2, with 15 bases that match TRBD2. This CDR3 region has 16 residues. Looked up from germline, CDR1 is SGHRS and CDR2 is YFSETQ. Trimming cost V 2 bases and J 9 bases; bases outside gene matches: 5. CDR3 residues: CASSFSGLAGGRELFF. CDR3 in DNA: TGCGCCAGCAGCTTTTCCGGACTAGCGGGAGGGAGGGAGCTGTTTTTT. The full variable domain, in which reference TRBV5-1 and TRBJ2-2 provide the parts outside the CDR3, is KAGVTQTPRYLIKTRGQQVTLSCSPISGHRSVSWYQQTPGQGLQFLFEYFSETQRNKGNFPGRFSGRQFSNSRSEMNVSTLELGDSALYLCASSFSGLAGGRELFFGEGSRLTVL.

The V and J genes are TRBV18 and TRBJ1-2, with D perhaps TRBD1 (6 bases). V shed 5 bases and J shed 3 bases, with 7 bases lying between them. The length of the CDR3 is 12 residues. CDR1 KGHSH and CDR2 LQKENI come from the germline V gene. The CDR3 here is CASSSGDYGYTF. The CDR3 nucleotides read TGTGCCAGCTCATCAGGGGACTATGGCTACACCTTC.

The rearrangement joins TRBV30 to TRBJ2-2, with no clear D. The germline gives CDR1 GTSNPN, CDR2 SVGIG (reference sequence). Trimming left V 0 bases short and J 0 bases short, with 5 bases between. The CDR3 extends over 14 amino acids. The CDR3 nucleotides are TGTGCCTGGAGTGTGGACCCGAACACCGGGGAGCTGTTTTTT. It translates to CAWSVDPNTGELFF. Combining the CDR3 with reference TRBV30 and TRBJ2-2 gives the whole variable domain SQTIHQWPATLVQPVGSPLSLECTVEGTSNPNLYWYRQAAGRGLQLLFYSVGIGQISSEVPQNLSASRPQDRQFILSSKKLLLSDSGFYLCAWSVDPNTGELFFGEGSRLTVL.